This is a list of T cell receptor beta chains from one sample in a study of Ad26.COV2.S vaccination and SARS-CoV-2 variants. The table came from immunoSEQ multiplex PCR; TCRdb's copy has only in-frame clones and leaves some out. The sample holds fewer than 150,000 clones, approximately 90% seen once. The specimen was peripheral blood, collected after recovery from COVID-19. The receptors shown here come from a human donor who had recovered from COVID-19. Both conserved end residues are part of each CDR3. A D gene is named only where the DNA matches it firmly. The size field is filled for only some rows; it gives once, few, many or a size class.

>NA|TRBJ2-2|TRBV7-8|NA
CASSLVPSPTGELFF
TGTGCCAGCAGCTTAGTACCATCCCCCACCGGGGAGCTGTTTTTT
>NA|TRBJ2-7|TRBV6-1|NA
CASSDHGDYEQYF
TGTGCCAGCAGTGACCATGGGGACTACGAGCAGTACTTC
>NA|TRBJ2-6|TRBV4-1|NA
CASSQEQSGANVLTF
TGCGCCAGCAGCCAAGAGCAATCTGGGGCCAACGTCCTGACTTTC
>TRBD1|TRBJ1-3|TRBV28|NA
CASRKPGQGSGNTIYF
TGTGCCAGCAGAAAACCGGGACAGGGCTCTGGAAACACCATATATTTT
>TRBD2|TRBJ2-1|TRBV6-4|NA
CASSDSGLASYNEQFF
TGTGCCAGCAGTGATTCGGGACTAGCCTCCTACAATGAGCAGTTCTTC
>NA|TRBJ2-2|TRBV28|NA
CASSPDRNTGELFF
TGTGCCAGCAGCCCCGACAGGAACACCGGGGAGCTGTTTTTT
>TRBD1|TRBJ1-2|TRBV9|NA
CASSAPPTGGYGYTF
TGTGCCAGCAGCGCCCCACCGACAGGGGGCTATGGCTACACCTTC
>NA|TRBJ2-7|TRBV6-6|NA
CASRPRGGSTAGEQYF
TGTGCCAGCAGGCCCCGCGGAGGAAGCACCGCGGGGGAGCAGTACTTC
>NA|TRBJ1-1|TRBV6-5|NA
CASSPGVFLTEAFF
TGTGCCAGCAGTCCAGGAGTTTTTCTCACTGAAGCTTTCTTT
>NA|TRBJ1-2|TRBV9|NA
CASSEGDLRGYTF
TGTGCCAGCAGCGAGGGAGACCTTAGGGGCTACACCTTC
>TRBD2|TRBJ2-1|TRBV6-5|NA
CASSLTGGSDEQFF
TGTGCCAGCAGTTTGACGGGGGGGAGCGATGAGCAGTTCTTC
>NA|TRBJ2-7|TRBV24-1|NA
CATSGLGYEQYF
TGTGCCACCAGTGGCCTCGGCTACGAGCAGTACTTC
>NA|TRBJ1-3|TRBV4-3|few
CASSQGVRGSGNTIYF
TGCGCCAGCAGCCAAGGGGTCAGGGGCTCTGGAAACACCATATATTTT
>TRBD1|TRBJ1-1|TRBV29-1|NA
CSVAGGLGISEAFF
TGCAGCGTTGCAGGGGGCCTGGGGATCAGTGAAGCTTTCTTT
>TRBD1|TRBJ1-1|TRBV5-1|NA
CASSDGTVNTEAFF
TGCGCCAGCAGCGACGGGACAGTTAACACTGAAGCTTTCTTT
>NA|TRBJ1-1|TRBV5-6|NA
CASSLVGDTEAFF
TGTGCCAGCAGCTTGGTAGGGGACACTGAAGCTTTCTTT
>NA|TRBJ1-2|TRBV27|once
CASSPPGRSGYGYTF
TGTGCCAGCAGTCCTCCGGGACGGTCGGGGTATGGCTACACCTTC
>TRBD1|TRBJ1-1|TRBV28|NA
CASSFRGGRTEAFF
TGTGCCAGCAGTTTTAGAGGGGGCCGGACTGAAGCTTTCTTT
>NA|TRBJ2-7|TRBV7-2|NA
CASSLAGAAIEQYF
TGTGCCAGCAGCTTAGCTGGGGCGGCGATCGAGCAGTACTTC
>NA|TRBJ1-1|TRBV29-1|NA
CSVVHLLNTEAFF
TGCAGCGTGGTTCATCTTTTGAACACTGAAGCTTTCTTT
>NA|TRBJ2-7|TRBV5-4|NA
CASSLGGFYEQYF
TGTGCCAGCAGCTTGGGAGGGTTCTACGAGCAGTACTTC
>TRBD2|TRBJ2-5|TRBV24-1|NA
CATSDSGTSYFTQYF
TGTGCCACCAGTGATTCCGGGACTAGCTACTTTACCCAGTACTTC
>NA|TRBJ1-5|TRBV30|NA
CAWSQLNQPQHF
TGTGCCTGGAGTCAACTCAATCAGCCCCAGCATTTT
>TRBD2|TRBJ2-1|TRBV9|NA
CASSVALGLADNNEQFF
TGTGCCAGCAGCGTAGCACTCGGGCTAGCGGACAACAATGAGCAGTTCTTC
>TRBD1|TRBJ1-5|TRBV19|NA
CASSLTGGSNQPQHF
TGTGCCAGTAGTCTAACAGGGGGAAGCAATCAGCCCCAGCATTTT
>NA|TRBJ2-3|TRBV5-1|NA
CASTREGGTDTQYF
TGCGCCAGCACCCGGGAAGGGGGCACAGATACGCAGTATTTT
>NA|TRBJ1-1|TRBV12-3/TRBV12-4|NA
CASSFSNTEAFF
TGTGCCAGCAGTTTCTCGAACACTGAAGCTTTCTTT
>NA|TRBJ2-1|TRBV7-2|NA
CASSLVLATGEQFF
TGTGCCAGCAGCTTAGTTCTAGCAACGGGTGAGCAGTTCTTC
>NA|TRBJ2-1|TRBV11-3|NA
CASSLDGASRQFF
TGTGCCAGCAGCTTAGACGGGGCTTCTCGGCAGTTCTTC
>NA|TRBJ1-1|TRBV11-2|many
CASSSTLQAFF
TGTGCCAGCAGTTCGACACTTCAAGCTTTCTTT
>NA|TRBJ1-5|TRBV7-9|NA
CASSSSSQGHQPQHF
TGTGCCAGCAGCTCGTCTAGTCAGGGGCATCAGCCCCAGCATTTT
>NA|TRBJ2-5|TRBV18|NA
CASSNGLGETQYF
TGTGCCAGCTCCAACGGCCTGGGGGAGACCCAGTACTTC
>NA|TRBJ1-5|TRBV28|NA
CASSPAPVANRDQPQHF
TGTGCCAGCAGCCCTGCCCCGGTTGCGAACAGAGATCAGCCCCAGCATTTT
>NA|TRBJ1-5|TRBV30|NA
CAWSVGLQPQHF
TGTGCCTGGAGTGTTGGGTTACAGCCCCAGCATTTT
>NA|TRBJ2-5|TRBV3-1/TRBV3-2|NA
CASTPTGLGETQYF
TGTGCCAGCACCCCGACGGGTCTCGGAGAGACCCAGTACTTC
>NA|TRBJ2-5|TRBV5-4|once
CASSSQGEETQYF
TGTGCCAGCAGCTCACAGGGTGAGGAGACCCAGTACTTC
>TRBD2|TRBJ2-3|TRBV7-7|NA
CASSLAGGRTDTQYF
TGTGCTAGCAGCTTAGCGGGGGGTCGCACAGATACGCAGTATTTT
>TRBD1|TRBJ2-2|TRBV6-5|NA
CASSSGQGTTGELFF
TGTGCCAGCAGTTCGGGACAGGGGACAACCGGGGAGCTGTTTTTT
>NA|TRBJ2-3|TRBV27|NA
CASSDRQNTDTQYF
TGTGCCAGCAGTGATAGACAGAACACAGATACGCAGTATTTT
>TRBD1|TRBJ1-1|TRBV10-3|NA
CAISTMGQRGEAFF
TGTGCCATCAGCACCATGGGACAGAGGGGTGAAGCTTTCTTT
>NA|TRBJ2-1|TRBV19|NA
CASSIFPSSYNEQFF
TGTGCCAGTAGTATTTTCCCCAGCTCCTACAATGAGCAGTTCTTC
>TRBD1|TRBJ2-7|TRBV11-2|NA
CASSLTGVEQYF
TGTGCCAGCAGCTTGACAGGGGTTGAGCAGTACTTC
>NA|TRBJ1-2|TRBV10-3|NA
CAISEGTADYGYTF
TGTGCCATCAGTGAAGGGACGGCCGACTATGGCTACACCTTC
>NA|TRBJ2-1|TRBV7-8|few
CASSLSFGGDEQFF
TGTGCCAGCAGCTTATCGTTTGGAGGCGATGAGCAGTTCTTC
>TRBD1|TRBJ2-7|TRBV27|NA
CASSLTGGYEQYF
TGTGCCAGCAGTCTGACAGGGGGCTACGAGCAGTACTTC
>TRBD1|TRBJ2-7|TRBV7-2|NA
CASSQDRGHDEQYF
TGTGCCAGCAGCCAGGACAGGGGGCACGACGAGCAGTACTTC